This entry features one TCR beta chain sequence. As processed by the authors: Nucleated cell counts were estimated from reference gene primer amplification. The assay was immunoSEQ multiplex PCR, and TCRdb's table has in-frame clones only and misses some. V and J calls and clone size are as listed in that table; D and trimming were resolved from the DNA. The data hold roughly 200,000 clones, with 88% observed a single time. Germline CDR1 is SNHLY and CDR2 is FYNNEI. This CDR3 has 13 amino acids. V was clipped by 3 bases and J by 10 bases, with 13 bases between them. This specimen comes from a study of blood T cell repertoires in COVID-19. Study summary: Some COVID-19 samples were acute and others convalescent; all came from the United States, Italy and Spain. PBMCs, B-cell-depleted T cells, or T cells were the source of the cDNA or gDNA that made up the material.

The rearrangement joins TRBV2 to TRBJ2-4, with a tentative D call TRBD2 (5 bases). Material: peripheral blood. The origin of this receptor is a man in his sixties or seventies with acute or convalescent COVID-19. CDR3 nucleotide sequence: TGTGCCAGCAGTGAGGGCGGACTGGGGATTCAGTACTTC. It codes for CASSEGGLGIQYF.